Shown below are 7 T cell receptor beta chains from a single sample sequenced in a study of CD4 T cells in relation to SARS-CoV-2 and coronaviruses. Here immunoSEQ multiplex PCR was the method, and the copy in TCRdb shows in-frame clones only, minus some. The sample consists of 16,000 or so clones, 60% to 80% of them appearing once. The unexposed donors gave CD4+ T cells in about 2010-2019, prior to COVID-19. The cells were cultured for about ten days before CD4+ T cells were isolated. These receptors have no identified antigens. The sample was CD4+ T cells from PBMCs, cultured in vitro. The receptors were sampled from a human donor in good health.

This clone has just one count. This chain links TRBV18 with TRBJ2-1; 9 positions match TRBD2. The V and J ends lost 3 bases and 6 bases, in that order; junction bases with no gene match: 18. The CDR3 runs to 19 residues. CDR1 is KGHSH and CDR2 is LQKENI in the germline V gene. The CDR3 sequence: CASSPAYHRAGGILNEQFF. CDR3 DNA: TGTGCCAGCTCACCTGCTTACCACCGGGCGGGAGGGATCCTCAATGAGCAGTTCTTC.

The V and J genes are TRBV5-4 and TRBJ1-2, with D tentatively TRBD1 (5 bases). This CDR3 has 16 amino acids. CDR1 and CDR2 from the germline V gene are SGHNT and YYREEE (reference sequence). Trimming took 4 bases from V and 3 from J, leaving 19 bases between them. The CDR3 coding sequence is TGTGCCAGCAGCCTAGGAGGCGAGGGAGGGGACTATGGCTACACCTTC. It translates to CASSLGGEGGDYGYTF.

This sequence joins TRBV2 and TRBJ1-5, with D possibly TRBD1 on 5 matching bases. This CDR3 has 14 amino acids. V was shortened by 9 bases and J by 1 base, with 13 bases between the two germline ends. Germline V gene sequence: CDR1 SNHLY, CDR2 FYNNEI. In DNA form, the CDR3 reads TGTGCCAGTGGCACGGGGCCAAGCAATCAGCCCCAGCATTTT. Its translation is CASGTGPSNQPQHF.

Here the CDR3 DNA reads TGTGCCAGCAGGCTAGCGGGAGGGCGGAATGAGCAGTTCTTC. This translates into CASRLAGGRNEQFF. This chain uses TRBV7-2 with TRBJ2-1; 12 bases match TRBD2. The germline V gene has CDR1 SGHTA and CDR2 FQGNSA. V trimming: 6 bases; J trimming: 7 bases; junction bases outside the gene matches: 4. This CDR3 region has 14 residues.

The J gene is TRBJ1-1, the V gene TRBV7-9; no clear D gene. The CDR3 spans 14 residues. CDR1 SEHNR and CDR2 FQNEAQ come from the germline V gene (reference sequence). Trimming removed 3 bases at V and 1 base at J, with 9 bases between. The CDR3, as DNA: TGTGCCAGCAGCTTCGGGGTAGGGAACACTGAAGCTTTCTTT. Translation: CASSFGVGNTEAFF.

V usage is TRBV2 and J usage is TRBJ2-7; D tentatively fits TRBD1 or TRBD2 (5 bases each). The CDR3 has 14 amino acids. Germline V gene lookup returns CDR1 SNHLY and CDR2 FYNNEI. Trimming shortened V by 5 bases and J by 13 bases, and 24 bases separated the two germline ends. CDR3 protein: CASSTGRRETRSYF. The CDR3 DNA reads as TGTGCCAGCAGTACAGGCCGACGGGAAACAAGGTCATACTTC.

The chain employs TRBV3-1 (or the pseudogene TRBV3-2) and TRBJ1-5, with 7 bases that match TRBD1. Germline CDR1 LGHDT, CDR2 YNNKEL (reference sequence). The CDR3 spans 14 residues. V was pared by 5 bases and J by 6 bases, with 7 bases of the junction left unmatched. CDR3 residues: CASSNRQGGQPQHF. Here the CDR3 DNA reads TGTGCCAGCAGCAATAGACAGGGTGGTCAGCCCCAGCATTTT.